This entry lists 32 T cell receptor beta chains sequenced from one sample in a study of tumor-infiltrating lymphocytes in primary liver carcinoma. Blood RNA originated from unsorted whole blood, with germline DNA additionally extracted. TCR beta cDNA was made from roughly 500 ng total RNA with a constant-region primer. For TCR beta, libraries were produced by three nested multiplex PCR rounds using slightly modified ARM-PCR. Investigators reported that the first two PCR rounds, at approximately 11 cycles each, used TRBV1-TRBV30 forward primers with a C-beta reverse primer. In TCRdb, the multiplex PCR reads were re-called with MiXCR into one record per CDR3 protein. The data contain around 330,000 distinct CDR3 sequences, around three fifths of them singletons. Specimen: peripheral blood. These receptors were obtained from a man aged 35 to 55 with primary liver carcinoma and hepatitis B virus infection.

This clonotype appeared a few times. The chain uses TRBV28 and TRBJ1-1, with D perhaps matching TRBD1 (5 bases). V dropped 4 bases and J dropped 5 bases, with 17 bases sitting between them. Germline values: CDR1 MDHEN, CDR2 SYDVKM. The CDR3 has 15 residues. The CDR3 spells CASSSPGGKETEAFF. CDR3 DNA sequence: TGTGCCAGCAGTTCGCCGGGGGGGAAAGAAACTGAAGCTTTCTTT.

This clonotype was found many times. The rearrangement links TRBV29-1 to TRBJ2-7; a possible D gene is TRBD2 (5 bases). Germline CDR1 SQVTM, CDR2 ANQGSEA. The CDR3 is 14 residues long. V lost 5 bases and J lost 0, with 14 bases in between. CDR3 amino acids: CSVLTSGSSYEQYF. The CDR3 nucleotides are TGCAGCGTTCTGACAAGCGGCAGCTCCTACGAGCAGTACTTC.

On this clonotype: A much larger clone sits a single nucleotide away, making a read error possible. The CDR3 DNA sequence: TGTGCCAGCAGCTTGCTATGTATAAGCAATCAGCCCCAGCATTTT. This translates into CASSLLCISNQPQHF. The chain combines TRBV5-5 with TRBJ1-5; D is unresolved. The V gene's germline CDR1 is SGHKS and CDR2 YYEKEE (reference sequence). This CDR3 is built from 15 residues. Trimming took 1 base from V and 1 from J, leaving 9 bases between them.

This clonotype was seen ten or more times. This rearrangement joins TRBV29-1 to TRBJ2-3, with D possibly TRBD2 on 6 matching bases. V gave up 6 bases and J gave up 0 bases, with 22 bases separating them. This CDR3 spans 17 amino acids. The germline V gene encodes CDR1 SQVTM and CDR2 ANQGSEA. In DNA form, the CDR3 reads TGCAGCGTCCCGAGGGCCCCGGGGGTGCCTAGCACAGATACGCAGTATTTT. It encodes CSVPRAPGVPSTDTQYF.

By sample fraction, this clonotype is medium-sized (0.01 to 0.1%). The chain couples TRBV6-1 to TRBJ2-3; D remains ambiguous. Germline V gene sequence: CDR1 MNHNS, CDR2 SASEGT. Trimming left V 3 bases short and J 3 bases short, with 7 bases between. CDR3 length: 13 amino acids. CDR3 sequence: CASSDIGTDTQYF. CDR3 bases: TGTGCCAGCAGTGATATCGGGACAGATACGCAGTATTTT.

The chain is built from TRBV10-3 and TRBJ2-6, with D possibly being TRBD2 (5 bases). The germline gives CDR1 ENHRY, CDR2 SYGVKD. This CDR3 spans 17 amino acids. The V gene lost 2 bases and the J gene lost 2 bases, with 13 bases spanning the gap. CDR3 nucleotides: TGTGCCATCAGTGAGAGATTCATCGGGACTGGGGCCAACGTCCTGACTTTC. Protein: CAISERFIGTGANVLTF.

The rearrangement uses TRBV5-1 and TRBJ1-2; D remains unclear. The CDR3 has 12 amino acids. Germline V gene sequence: CDR1 SGHRS, CDR2 YFSETQ. Trimming shortened V by 7 bases and J by 7 bases, and 14 bases separated the two germline ends. The CDR3 loop reads CASAPAKGGYTF. CDR3 DNA sequence: TGCGCCAGCGCGCCCGCCAAAGGTGGCTACACCTTC.

A word on this clonotype: A much larger clone lies one base from this, so it may be a read error. V and J are TRBV10-3 and TRBJ2-5; 8 bases are a match to TRBD1. Trimming at V came to 6 bases and at J to 3 bases, leaving 9 bases not matched to a gene. Per germline, CDR1 ENHRY and CDR2 SYGVKD. The CDR3 sequence is 15 residues long. CDR3 DNA sequence: TGTGCCATCAGAAGACGGACAGGGATGGAAGAGACCCAGTACTTC. Amino acids: CAIRRRTGMEETQYF.

This clonotype occurred many times. The chain is built from TRBV12-3 or TRBV12-4 and TRBJ2-1; D is perhaps TRBD2 (6 bases). CDR3 size: 19 residues. Trimming removed 8 bases from V and 7 bases from J, with 33 bases in between. CDR3 in DNA: TGTGCCAGCTCCAAAGCGAGGTTAGCGGCTAATCGTCCGACGAATGAGCAGTTCTTC. Protein product: CASSKARLAANRPTNEQFF.

For the CDR3, the DNA is TGTGCCAACAGTAATACCGGGACTAACTTTAATACGCAGTATTTT. This gives the protein CANSNTGTNFNTQYF. The chain links TRBV7-8 to TRBJ2-3; 7 nucleotides line up with TRBD2. Germline-derived CDR1 and CDR2 are SGHVS and FQNEAQ. The CDR3 is 15 amino acids. The V segment lost 10 bases and the J segment 7 bases; nucleotides outside the gene matches: 17.

This clonotype was seen at least ten times. V gene TRBV12-3 or TRBV12-4 combines with J gene TRBJ2-6; no reliable D call. Trimming shortened V by 5 bases and J by 1 base, and 9 bases separated the two germline ends. This CDR3 has 15 residues. CDR3 sequence (DNA): TGTGCCAGCAGTCGGGCGGAGTCTGGGGCCAACGTCCTGACTTTC. Translation: CASSRAESGANVLTF.

This clonotype showed up just a few times. Being one base from a much bigger clone, this may be a read error. The chain is built from TRBV29-1 and TRBJ2-7; a possible D gene is TRBD1 (6 bases). The CDR3 extends over 14 amino acids. Per the germline V gene, CDR1 is SQVTM and CDR2 is ANQGSEA. CDR3 amino acids: CSVETGHPTYEQHF. The CDR3 bases are TGCAGCGTTGAGACGGGACACCCAACCTACGAGCAGCACTTC.

This sequence joins TRBV4-2 and TRBJ2-3; maybe TRBD2 (6 bases). The CDR3 totals 15 residues. Per the germline V gene, CDR1 is LGHNA and CDR2 is YNFKEQ. Trimming removed 4 bases from V and 3 bases from J, with 14 bases in between. CDR3 sequence reads: CASSLGGQRTDTQYF. The CDR3 DNA reads TGTGCCAGCAGCCTAGGAGGGCAGAGGACAGATACGCAGTATTTT.

On this clonotype itself: A read error is possible here, since a much larger clone lies one base away. This rearrangement joins TRBV29-1 to TRBJ1-2, with D possibly matching TRBD1 (5 bases). There are 13 residues in the CDR3. Germline CDR1 reads SQVTM; CDR2 reads ANQGSEA. CDR3 protein: CSVWVSGTLGYSF. DNA for the CDR3: TGCAGCGTTTGGGTTTCCGGGACCCTTGGCTACTCCTTC. Full variable domain (outside the CDR3, taken from reference TRBV29-1 and TRBJ1-2): SAVISQKPSRDICQRGTSLTIQCQVDSQVTMMFWYRQQPGQSLTLIATANQGSEATYESGFVIDKFPISRPNLTFSTLTVSNMSPEDSSIYLCSVWVSGTLGYSFGSGTRLTVV.

The chain employs TRBV5-4 and TRBJ2-1, with D perhaps assigned TRBD1 or TRBD2 (5 bases each). The better agreement between TRBJ2-7 and the DNA end casts doubt on the J call. This CDR3 spans 13 amino acids. The germline V gene has CDR1 SGHNT and CDR2 YYREEE (reference sequence). CDR3 DNA sequence: TGTGCCAGCACCCCCCCGGGGCGGAATGAGCAGTACTTC. Residues: CASTPPGRNEQYF.

A remark on this clonotype: This may arise from a read error, as a much more abundant clone is one base away. The chain has TRBV14 and TRBJ1-1; D is undetermined. In germline, CDR1 is SGHDN, CDR2 FVKESK. Trimming cost V 2 bases and J 6 bases, with 13 bases left between them. The CDR3 length is 14 residues. The CDR3 loop is CASSQRAVCAEAFF. The CDR3 DNA follows: TGTGCCAGCAGCCAACGGGCGGTTTGCGCTGAAGCTTTCTTT.

About this clonotype: A single base separates this from a much larger clone, so it may be a read error. The chain couples TRBV10-3 to TRBJ2-2, with 9 bases that match TRBD1. Germline CDR1 is ENHRY and CDR2 is SYGVKD. After removal of 11 bases from V and 6 bases from J, the junction contained 7 bases not matched to a gene. The CDR3 is 13 amino acids. CDR3 sequence: CAAPDRGAGELFF. The CDR3, as DNA: TGTGCCGCCCCGGACAGGGGTGCCGGGGAGCTGTTTTTT.

A note on this clonotype: Germline is not matched at one junction end, which may reflect a read error. The rearrangement links TRBV6-6 to TRBJ2-6, with a weak D call TRBD1 (6 bases). Germline CDR1 and CDR2: MNHNY and SVGAGI (reference sequence). The CDR3 loop spans 17 amino acids. The CDR3 bases are TGTGCCTGCAGTTACGACCTCAGACAGGTCTGGGCCAACGTCCTGACTTTC. The encoded protein is CACSYDLRQVWANVLTF.

With respect to this clonotype: A junction boundary mismatches the germline segment, possibly from a read error. This CDR3 reads CASNQERDGAIYGYTF. The CDR3 DNA reads TGCGCCAGCAACCAGGAAAGGGACGGAGCTATTTATGGCTATACCTTC. The chain combines TRBV4-3 with TRBJ1-2; the D gene is possibly TRBD1 (5 bases). Germline V gene sequence: CDR1 LGHNA, CDR2 YSLEER. The CDR3 length is 16 residues.

This rearrangement joins TRBV6-5 to TRBJ1-4, with D unresolved. V gave up 0 bases and J gave up 7 bases, with 15 bases separating them. CDR1 and CDR2 from the germline V gene are MNHEY and SVGAGI. The CDR3 covers 16 residues. The CDR3 sequence: CASSYSISRVGEKLFF. The CDR3 DNA reads as TGTGCCAGCAGTTACTCGATATCGAGGGTGGGTGAAAAACTGTTTTTT.

With regard to this clonotype: A much larger clone is a single base away; this may be a read error. This rearrangement joins TRBV4-1 to TRBJ2-1; D unresolved. The CDR3 sequence is 16 residues long. Germline values: CDR1 MGHRA, CDR2 YSYEKL. This CDR3 is CASSQESATQYNEEFF. Written as DNA, the CDR3 is TGCGCCAGCAGCCAAGAGTCAGCGACCCAATACAATGAGGAGTTCTTC.

This clonotype appeared many times. Here the CDR3 reads CASSSLREAFF. The CDR3, as DNA: TGTGCCAGCAGCTCACTCCGAGAAGCTTTCTTT. The chain has TRBV7-9 and TRBJ1-1, with unresolved D. This CDR3 spans 11 amino acids. CDR1 and CDR2 (germline): SEHNR, FQNEAQ (reference sequence). With 4 bases removed from V and 8 bases from J, the gap between germline ends came to 8 bases. Using reference TRBV7-9 and TRBJ1-1 for the parts outside the CDR3, the full variable domain is DTGVSQNPRHKITKRGQNVTFRCDPISEHNRLYWYRQTLGQGPEFLTYFQNEAQLEKSRLLSDRFSAERPKGSFSTLEIQRTEQGDSAMYLCASSSLREAFFGQGTRLTVV.

V usage is TRBV7-8 and J usage is TRBJ2-7, with 7 bases lining up with TRBD1. The V segment lost 6 bases and the J segment 12 bases; nucleotides outside the gene matches: 23. The CDR3 contains 16 residues. From germline, CDR1 is SGHVS and CDR2 FQNEAQ. CDR3 sequence (DNA): TGTGCCAGCAGTCAAAGCGGACAGGCGCTTGCGCTGGCATCGTACTTC. Its protein is CASSQSGQALALASYF.

This clonotype appeared many times. CDR3 sequence (DNA): TGTGCCAGCAGTTTACTGATCGGTGGCTACACCTTC. Translated, it gives CASSLLIGGYTF. This chain joins TRBV12-3 or TRBV12-4 and TRBJ1-2; D is undetermined. Trimming left V 2 bases short and J 7 bases short, with 8 bases between. This CDR3 comprises 12 residues.

Worth noting for this clonotype: The junction departs from germline at one end; a sequencing error may be responsible. J is TRBJ2-3 and V is TRBV4-3; 9 nucleotides agree with TRBD2. Per germline, CDR1 LGHNA and CDR2 YSLEER. The CDR3 spans 19 residues. CDR3 sequence (DNA): TGCGCCGGCAGCATCCGAACTGGCGGGAGGGCCGAGGGTACAGATACGCAGTATTTT. This sequence encodes CAGSIRTGGRAEGTDTQYF.

This clonotype has a count of ten or more. This rearrangement joins TRBV6-6 to TRBJ1-6; 8 bases agree with TRBD1. CDR1 and CDR2 from the germline V gene are MNHNY and SVGAGI (reference sequence). The CDR3 consists of 13 residues. V lost 5 bases to trimming and J lost 13 bases; unmatched junction nucleotides: 7. The CDR3 DNA reads TGTGCCAGCAGTACGACAGGGGTTTCGCCCCTCCACTTT. Translating gives CASSTTGVSPLHF.

V gene TRBV2 combines with J gene TRBJ2-7; D is perhaps TRBD1 (6 bases). Germline lookup yields CDR1 SNHLY and CDR2 FYNNEI. Trimming left V 2 bases short and J 2 bases short, with 10 bases between. The CDR3 length is 14 residues. The CDR3 DNA is TGTGCCAGCAGTGAACAGGGGACGACCTACGAGCAGTACTTC. Its translation: CASSEQGTTYEQYF.

This clonotype was recorded many times. This chain connects TRBV6-6 to TRBJ1-1; the match to TRBD1 covers 8 bases. V trimming: 2 bases; J trimming: 4 bases; junction bases outside the gene matches: 0. The CDR3 runs 13 residues. The germline gives CDR1 MNHNY, CDR2 SVGAGI (reference sequence). The CDR3 DNA reads as TGTGCCAGCAGTTACACAGGGGGCACTGAAGCTTTCTTT. This sequence encodes CASSYTGGTEAFF.

The table lists this clonotype with a few counts. A junction end diverges from the germline sequence, so it may reflect a read error. V usage is TRBV14 and J usage is TRBJ2-2; perhaps TRBD2 as D (5 bases). Germline assignment: CDR1 SGHDN and CDR2 FVKESK. The CDR3 totals 13 residues. CDR3 coding DNA: TGTGCCAGCAGCCAAGTCGCGGCCGGGGAGCTGTCTTTT. Translated, it gives CASSQVAAGELSF.

The chain is built from TRBV28 and TRBJ1-6; D possibly corresponds to TRBD1 (5 bases). Germline lookup yields CDR1 MDHEN and CDR2 SYDVKM. CDR3 length equals 15 residues. V shed 7 bases and J shed 0 bases, with 10 bases lying between them. The CDR3 coding sequence is TGTGCCAGCACGGGGACCCGCTCCTATAATTCACCCCTCCACTTT. The encoded protein is CASTGTRSYNSPLHF.

As concerns this clonotype: A read error may be the cause here, since a much bigger clone is one base away. The chain recombines TRBV4-1 with TRBJ2-1; D is undetermined. Germline V gene data show CDR1 as MGHRA and CDR2 as YSYEKL. The CDR3 extends over 14 amino acids. Trimming took 1 base from V and 8 from J, leaving 12 bases between them. Written as DNA, the CDR3 is TGCGCCAGCAGCCAAGTTCGGGCAGGAGATGAGCAGTTCTTC. It encodes CASSQVRAGDEQFF.

CDR3: CASSQLVGTKGYEQYF. The DNA for the CDR3 is TGCGCCAGCAGCCAACTCGTCGGGACAAAAGGGTACGAGCAGTACTTC. V and J are TRBV4-3 and TRBJ2-7, with D possibly TRBD1 on 6 matching bases. Germline V gene sequence: CDR1 LGHNA, CDR2 YSLEER. This CDR3 is 16 amino acids long. V was shortened by 2 bases and J by 4 bases, with 18 bases between the two germline ends.